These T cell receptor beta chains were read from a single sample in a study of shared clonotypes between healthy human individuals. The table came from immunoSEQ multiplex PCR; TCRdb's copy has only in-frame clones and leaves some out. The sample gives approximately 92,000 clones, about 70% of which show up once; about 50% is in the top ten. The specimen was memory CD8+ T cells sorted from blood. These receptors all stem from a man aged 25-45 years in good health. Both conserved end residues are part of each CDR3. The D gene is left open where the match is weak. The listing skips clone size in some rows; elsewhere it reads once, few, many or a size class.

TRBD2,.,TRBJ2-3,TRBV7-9,CASSFAGGTDTQYF,TGTGCCAGCAGCTTCGCGGGAGGCACAGATACGCAGTATTTT
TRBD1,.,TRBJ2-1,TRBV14,CASSLTGGNYNEQFF,TGTGCCAGCAGCCTCACAGGGGGCAACTACAATGAGCAGTTCTTC
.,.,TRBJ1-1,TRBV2,CATRNRDAKQARGITEAFF,TGTGCCACCAGGAACCGGGACGCGAAACAGGCCCGGGGGATCACTGAAGCTTTCTTT
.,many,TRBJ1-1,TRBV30,CAWTEPGRPEAFF,TGTGCCTGGACAGAACCGGGACGGCCGGAAGCTTTCTTT
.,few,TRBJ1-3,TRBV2,CASRVGTAISGNTIYF,TGTGCCAGCAGGGTTGGGACGGCCATCTCTGGAAACACCATATATTTT
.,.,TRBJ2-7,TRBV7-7,CASSPGPKFPTYEQYF,TGTGCTAGCAGTCCGGGACCGAAGTTCCCAACCTACGAGCAGTACTTC
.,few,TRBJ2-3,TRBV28,CASSVSGNTDTQYF,TGTGCCAGCAGTGTCAGTGGGAACACAGATACGCAGTATTTT
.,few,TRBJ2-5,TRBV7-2,CASSPWVGETQYF,TGTGCCAGCAGCCCCTGGGTGGGAGAGACCCAGTACTTC
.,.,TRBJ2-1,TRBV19,CASRIDRSSYNEQFF,TGTGCCAGTAGAATTGACAGAAGCTCCTACAATGAGCAGTTCTTC
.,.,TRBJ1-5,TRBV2,CASSGTENQPQHF,TGTGCCAGCAGTGGGACAGAAAATCAGCCCCAGCATTTT
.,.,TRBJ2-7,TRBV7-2,CASSPGDRRANSYEQYF,TGTGCCAGCAGCCCAGGGGATAGGAGGGCGAACTCATACGAGCAGTACTTC
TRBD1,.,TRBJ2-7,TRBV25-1,CASSEVMDRGGNEQYF,TGTGCCAGCAGTGAAGTGATGGACAGGGGCGGGAACGAGCAGTACTTC
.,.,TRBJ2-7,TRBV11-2,CASSHIRGTQYYEQYF,TGTGCCAGCAGCCACATTAGGGGGACACAATATTACGAGCAGTACTTC
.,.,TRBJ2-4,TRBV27,CASSFSGSGDIQYF,TGTGCCAGCAGCTTTAGCGGAAGTGGGGACATTCAGTACTTC
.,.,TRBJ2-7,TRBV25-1,CASSATDYEQYF,TGTGCCAGCAGTGCCACAGACTACGAGCAGTACTTC
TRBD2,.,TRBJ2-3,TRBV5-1,CASRPTAGGEGDTQYF,TGCGCCAGCAGGCCGACTGCGGGAGGGGAAGGCGATACGCAGTATTTT
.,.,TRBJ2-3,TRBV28,CASSPFTDTQYF,TGTGCCAGCAGCCCTTTTACAGATACGCAGTATTTT
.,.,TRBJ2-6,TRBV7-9,CASSLVPSGANVLTF,TGTGCCAGCAGCTTAGTTCCCTCTGGGGCCAACGTCCTGACTTTC
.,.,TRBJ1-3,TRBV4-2,CASSLDSFGNTIYF,TGTGCCAGCAGCTTGGACAGTTTTGGAAACACCATATATTTT
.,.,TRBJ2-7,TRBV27,CASSSAGQMREQYF,TGTGCCAGCAGCTCGGCCGGCCAAATGCGCGAGCAGTACTTC
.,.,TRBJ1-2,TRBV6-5,CASREEGGKGYTF,TGTGCCAGCAGGGAAGAGGGAGGGAAGGGCTACACCTTC
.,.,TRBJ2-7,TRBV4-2,CASSRGTENYEQYF,TGTGCCAGCAGCCGGGGGACGGAGAACTACGAGCAGTACTTC
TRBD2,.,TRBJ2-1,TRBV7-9,CASSQPRTSGSNEQFF,TGTGCCAGCAGCCAACCGCGGACTAGCGGGAGTAATGAGCAGTTCTTC
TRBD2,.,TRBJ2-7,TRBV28,CASSFTSGYYEQYF,TGTGCCAGCAGTTTCACTAGCGGGTATTACGAGCAGTACTTC
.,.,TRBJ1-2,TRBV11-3,CASSSYNYGYTF,TGTGCCAGCAGCTCGTATAACTATGGCTACACCTTC
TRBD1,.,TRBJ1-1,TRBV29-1,CSVEDRGTGSATNTEAFF,TGCAGCGTTGAAGATCGAGGGACAGGCAGCGCCACGAACACTGAAGCTTTCTTT
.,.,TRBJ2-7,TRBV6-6,CAATKSFRVLTHEQYF,TGTGCCGCGACAAAATCCTTTAGGGTCCTGACCCACGAGCAGTACTTC
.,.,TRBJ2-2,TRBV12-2,CASSSSADKNTGELFF,TGTGCCAGCAGCTCATCCGCGGACAAGAACACCGGGGAGCTGTTTTTT
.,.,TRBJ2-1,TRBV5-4,CASSSGFSEGNEQFF,TGTGCCAGCAGTTCAGGGTTTAGCGAGGGCAATGAGCAGTTCTTC
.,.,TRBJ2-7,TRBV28,CASRTHRKGRHEQYF,TGTGCCAGCAGAACTCACCGGAAGGGACGCCACGAGCAGTACTTC
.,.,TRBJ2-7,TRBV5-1,CASSPGHRLGNEQYF,TGCGCCAGCAGCCCAGGACATAGACTTGGGAACGAGCAGTACTTC
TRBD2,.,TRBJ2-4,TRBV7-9,CASSQDETSGSNIQYF,TGTGCCAGCAGCCAAGATGAGACTAGCGGGAGTAACATTCAGTACTTC
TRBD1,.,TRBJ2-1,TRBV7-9,CASSLVQGKFF,TGTGCCAGCAGCTTAGTACAGGGGAAGTTCTTC
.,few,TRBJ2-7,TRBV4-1,CASSQGHAAYEQYF,TGCGCCAGCAGCCAAGGACACGCTGCCTACGAGCAGTACTTC
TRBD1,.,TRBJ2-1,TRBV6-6,CASSETGGGQFF,TGTGCCAGCAGTGAGACAGGGGGAGGGCAGTTCTTC
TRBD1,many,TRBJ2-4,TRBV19,CASSTWTGGRENIQYF,TGTGCCAGTAGTACATGGACAGGGGGCAGGGAAAACATTCAGTACTTC
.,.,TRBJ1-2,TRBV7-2,CASSLVRGGYTF,TGTGCCAGCAGCTTAGTCAGGGGAGGCTACACCTTC
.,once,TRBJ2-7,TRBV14,CASSQDPGRYEQYF,TGTGCCAGCAGCCAAGATCCGGGAAGGTACGAGCAGTACTTC
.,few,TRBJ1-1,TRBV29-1,CSVTKMNTEAFF,TGCAGCGTTACAAAGATGAACACTGAAGCTTTCTTT
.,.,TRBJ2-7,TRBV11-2,CASRDSFSYEQYF,TGTGCCAGCAGGGACAGCTTCTCCTACGAGCAGTACTTC
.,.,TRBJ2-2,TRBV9,CASSVGLTNTGELFF,TGTGCCAGCAGCGTTGGACTAACGAACACCGGGGAGCTGTTTTTT
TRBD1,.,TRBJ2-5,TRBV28,CASSSTGGETQYF,TGTGCCAGCAGTTCGACAGGGGGGGAGACCCAGTACTTC
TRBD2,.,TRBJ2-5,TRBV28,CASSLFPTLAGERETQYF,TGTGCCAGCAGTTTATTCCCTACACTAGCGGGGGAGAGAGAGACCCAGTACTTC
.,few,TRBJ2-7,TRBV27,CASSFSSGDPTYEQYF,TGTGCCAGCAGTTTCTCATCCGGGGACCCAACCTACGAGCAGTACTTC
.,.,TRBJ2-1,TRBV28,CASSFRGWDEQFF,TGTGCCAGCAGCTTTAGAGGGTGGGATGAGCAGTTCTTC
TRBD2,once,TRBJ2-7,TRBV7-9,CASSQWREEGYEQYF,TGTGCCAGCAGCCAGTGGCGGGAGGAGGGGTACGAGCAGTACTTC
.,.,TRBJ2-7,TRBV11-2,CASSLVEYEQYF,TGTGCCAGCAGCTTAGTGGAGTACGAGCAGTACTTC
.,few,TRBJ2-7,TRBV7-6,CASSLSPVGGEQYF,TGTGCCAGCAGCTTATCTCCCGTTGGGGGCGAGCAGTACTTC
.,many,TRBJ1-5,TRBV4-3,CASSQALAGFGQPQHF,TGCGCCAGCAGCCAAGCATTGGCAGGGTTCGGTCAGCCCCAGCATTTT
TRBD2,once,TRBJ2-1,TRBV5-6,CASSLSSGRSEQFF,TGTGCCAGCAGCTTGTCTAGCGGGAGAAGTGAGCAGTTCTTC
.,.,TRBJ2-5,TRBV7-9,CASNRGGGTQYF,TGTGCCAGCAACCGCGGAGGGGGGACCCAGTACTTC
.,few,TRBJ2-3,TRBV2,CASNPGGGSDTQYF,TGTGCCAGCAATCCCGGGGGAGGATCAGATACGCAGTATTTT
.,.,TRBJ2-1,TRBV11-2,CASSLVPLGYNEQFF,TGTGCCAGCAGCTTAGTCCCCCTGGGGTACAATGAGCAGTTCTTC
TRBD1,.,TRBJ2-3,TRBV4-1,CASSQTGGGGTDTQYF,TGCGCCAGCAGCCAAACAGGGGGCGGTGGCACAGATACGCAGTATTTT
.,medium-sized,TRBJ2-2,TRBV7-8,CASSSTGGWTGELFF,TGTGCCAGCAGCTCTACAGGAGGGTGGACCGGGGAGCTGTTTTTT
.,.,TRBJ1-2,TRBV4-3,CASSQGNYGYTF,TGCGCCAGCAGCCAAGGGAACTATGGCTACACCTTC
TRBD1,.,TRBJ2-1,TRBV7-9,CASSRTGAGNNEQFF,TGTGCCAGCAGCCGGACAGGGGCGGGAAACAATGAGCAGTTCTTC
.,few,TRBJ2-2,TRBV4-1,CASSQVSTNTGELFF,TGCGCCAGCAGCCAAGTATCCACTAACACCGGGGAGCTGTTTTTT
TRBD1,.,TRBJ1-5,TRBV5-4,CASSRQGGNQPQHF,TGTGCCAGCAGCCGACAGGGTGGGAATCAGCCCCAGCATTTT